These 26 T cell receptor beta chains share one sample of origin, sequenced in a study of blood T cell repertoires in COVID-19. TCRdb keeps only in-frame clones here, not all; method: immunoSEQ multiplex PCR. This table holds approximately 220,000 clones, 87% found once. The source material was PBMCs or T cells enriched from blood (not recorded which). The receptors here all came from a woman in her 30s with acute COVID-19.

The genes are TRBV5-8 and TRBJ2-3; perhaps TRBD2 as D (7 bases). Trimming removed 1 base at V and 1 base at J, with 13 bases between. Germline V CDR1 and CDR2: SGHTS, YDEGEE. The CDR3 covers 16 residues. CDR3: CASSLKGGQGTDTQYF. CDR3 DNA sequence: TGTGCCAGCAGCTTGAAGGGGGGGCAAGGCACAGATACGCAGTATTTT.

V is TRBV6-5 and J is TRBJ1-1; 12 nucleotides align to TRBD1. From germline, CDR1 is MNHEY and CDR2 SVGAGI. CDR3 length equals 16 residues. The V and J ends lost 4 bases and 3 bases, in that order; junction bases with no gene match: 6. For the CDR3, the DNA is TGTGCCAGCAGTTCCCCGGGACAGGGGGCGTACACTGAAGCTTTCTTT. It codes for CASSSPGQGAYTEAFF.

The gene calls are TRBV7-2 and TRBJ1-1, with D hard to call. Trimming took 6 bases from V and 10 from J, leaving 15 bases between them. The CDR3 sequence is 12 residues long. Per the germline V gene, CDR1 is SGHTA and CDR2 is FQGNSA. This CDR3 reads CASRYPPLPAFF. The CDR3 DNA sequence: TGTGCCAGCAGATATCCTCCCCTCCCAGCTTTCTTT.

The V and J genes are TRBV30 and TRBJ1-2; 8 nucleotides line up with TRBD1. CDR1 GTSNPN and CDR2 SVGIG come from the germline V gene (reference sequence). The CDR3 consists of 18 residues. V dropped 3 bases and J dropped 7; count of bases not matched to a gene: 22. This CDR3 reads CAWRRISGIQGVAPGYTF. The DNA of the CDR3 is TGTGCCTGGAGAAGGATCTCGGGGATACAGGGGGTAGCGCCTGGCTACACCTTC.

The chain combines TRBV7-8 with TRBJ2-5; weak D call: TRBD1 (5 bases). V gave up 1 base and J gave up 0 bases, with 6 bases separating them. The germline CDR1 and CDR2 sequences are SGHVS and FQNEAQ. This CDR3 comprises 14 residues. CDR3 loop: CASSLGTHQETQYF. The CDR3 coding sequence is TGTGCCAGCAGCTTAGGGACACACCAAGAGACCCAGTACTTC. Full variable domain (outside the CDR3, taken from reference TRBV7-8 and TRBJ2-5): GAGVSQSPRYKVAKRGQDVALRCDPISGHVSLFWYQQALGQGPEFLTYFQNEAQLDKSGLPSDRFFAERPEGSVSTLKIQRTQQEDSAVYLCASSLGTHQETQYFGPGTRLLVL.

This clone was seen a handful of times. The chain uses TRBV9 and TRBJ2-2; weak D call: TRBD1 (6 bases). Looked up from germline, CDR1 is SGDLS and CDR2 is YYNGEE. Trimming took off 0 bases at V and 4 bases at J, with 10 bases between the two ends. This CDR3 comprises 15 residues. The CDR3 loop is CASSVEVGATGELFF. The CDR3 nucleotides are TGTGCCAGCAGCGTAGAGGTGGGGGCCACCGGGGAGCTGTTTTTT.

The J gene is TRBJ1-5, the V gene TRBV7-6, with TRBD1 matching over 8 bases. J gave up 6 bases and V 1 base, and 8 bases lay outside the gene matches. The germline CDR1 and CDR2 sequences are SGHVS and FNYEAQ. The CDR3 covers 16 residues. As DNA, the CDR3 is TGTGCCAGCAGCTTAGGCGGGGACAGGCGTGTTCAGCCCCAGCATTTT. This codes for CASSLGGDRRVQPQHF. The full variable domain, with the rest looked up from reference TRBV7-6 and TRBJ1-5, is GAGVSQSPRYKVTKRGQDVALRCDPISGHVSLYWYRQALGQGPEFLTYFNYEAQQDKSGLPNDRFSAERPEGSISTLTIQRTEQRDSAMYRCASSLGGDRRVQPQHFGDGTRLSIL.

The chain is built from TRBV9 and TRBJ1-5, with no clear D. The V end lost 4 bases, the J end lost 4 bases, and 12 bases lay between the germline ends. Germline assignment: CDR1 SGDLS and CDR2 YYNGEE. The CDR3 totals 14 residues. The DNA of the CDR3 is TGTGCCAGCAGCCAGCGGGCAGAGAATCAGCCCCAGCATTTT. Its protein is CASSQRAENQPQHF.

This clone was seen only a few times. The J gene is TRBJ1-3, the V gene TRBV9; 7 nucleotides line up with TRBD1. The CDR3 has 15 amino acids. Germline V gene data show CDR1 as SGDLS and CDR2 as YYNGEE. With 5 bases clipped from V and 2 bases from J, the junction kept 7 bases outside the gene matches. The CDR3 sequence is CASRLGTAPGNTIYF. The DNA for the CDR3 is TGTGCCAGCAGGCTCGGGACAGCCCCTGGAAACACCATATATTTT.

This rearrangement joins TRBV21-1 to TRBJ1-5; TRBD1, the table's D call, lacks a check against the DNA. TRBV21-1 is recorded as a pseudogene. The CDR3 length is 19 residues. DNA for the CDR3: TGTGCCAGCAGCCCCCGTCAGGGGGGCGCGGCCCGAGGGGGTCAGCCCCAGCATTTT. Protein sequence: CASSPRQGGAARGGQPQHF.

V and J are TRBV9 and TRBJ2-3, with D possibly being TRBD2 (7 bases). V shed 10 bases and J shed 1 base, with 19 bases lying between them. CDR1 is SGDLS, CDR2 YYNGEE, per germline. The CDR3 loop spans 15 amino acids. The CDR3 is CASQGRGFGTDTQYF. CDR3 DNA: TGTGCCTCCCAAGGGAGGGGGTTCGGCACAGATACGCAGTATTTT.

The rearrangement joins TRBV27 to TRBJ1-1; a possible D gene is TRBD1 (5 bases). CDR3 size: 13 residues. CDR1 and CDR2 (germline): MNHEY, SMNVEV (reference sequence). The V gene lost 0 bases and the J gene lost 8 bases, with 10 bases spanning the gap. The CDR3 DNA reads as TGTGCCAGCAGTTTATCGAAGGCAGGGGAAGCTTTCTTT. It translates to CASSLSKAGEAFF.

The chain uses TRBV19 and TRBJ1-6; TRBD1 matches 9 bases. Germline V gene data show CDR1 as LNHDA and CDR2 as SQIVND (reference sequence). Trimming took 9 bases from V and 9 from J; bases not matched to a gene: 9. The CDR3 loop spans 14 amino acids. DNA for the CDR3: TGTGCCAGCAGTCCGGGACAGGGTTCTTCACCCCTCCACTTT. Protein: CASSPGQGSSPLHF. The complete variable domain, with remaining parts taken from reference TRBV19 and TRBJ1-6, reads DGGITQSPKYLFRKEGQNVTLSCEQNLNHDAMYWYRQDPGQGLRLIYYSQIVNDFQKGDIAEGYSVSREKKESFPLTVTSAQKNPTAFYLCASSPGQGSSPLHFGNGTRLTVT.

The chain couples TRBV7-6 to TRBJ1-1, with a tentative D call TRBD1 (6 bases). Germline loops: CDR1 SGHVS, CDR2 FNYEAQ. Trimming pared 7 bases from V and 1 base from J, leaving 13 bases between. The CDR3 totals 14 residues. The CDR3 coding sequence is TGTGCCAGCATGAAAGGGGGGGAGAACACTGAAGCTTTCTTT. It encodes CASMKGGENTEAFF.

The chain recombines TRBV5-4 with TRBJ2-3; 12 bases agree with TRBD1. J was trimmed by 4 bases and V by 3 bases; bases with no gene match: 9. This CDR3 comprises 17 residues. Germline CDR1 SGHNT, CDR2 YYREEE (reference sequence). The CDR3 is CASSSQGTGGSADTQYF. The CDR3 DNA reads as TGTGCCAGCAGCTCGCAAGGGACAGGGGGCAGTGCAGATACGCAGTATTTT.

The rearrangement links TRBV4-2 to TRBJ1-5; D perhaps matches TRBD1 (5 bases). The V end lost 5 bases, the J end lost 6 bases, and 11 bases lay between the germline ends. Germline CDR1 reads LGHNA; CDR2 reads YNFKEQ. The CDR3 has 13 amino acids. CDR3 protein: CASSAQGTQPQHF. In DNA form, the CDR3 reads TGTGCCAGCAGCGCGCAGGGTACTCAGCCCCAGCATTTT.

This clone was counted many times. The J gene is TRBJ1-1, the V gene TRBV7-2; D uncertain. Germline CDR1 and CDR2: SGHTA and FQGNSA. V was cut by 1 base and J by 0 bases, with 9 bases left in between. CDR3 length equals 15 residues. The CDR3 DNA reads TGTGCCAGCAGCTTAGGGGCCAGCTTGAACACTGAAGCTTTCTTT. Residues: CASSLGASLNTEAFF.

This rearrangement joins TRBV12-5 to TRBJ1-1; 10 positions match TRBD1. Germline lookup yields CDR1 LGHNT and CDR2 FRNRAP. The CDR3 covers 14 residues. The V and J ends lost 6 bases and 7 bases, in that order; junction bases with no gene match: 8. The CDR3 spells CASGGGQGYGEAFF. In DNA, the CDR3 is TGTGCTAGTGGGGGGGGACAGGGGTACGGTGAAGCTTTCTTT. The full variable domain, its missing parts supplied by reference TRBV12-5 and TRBJ1-1, is DARVTQTPRHKVTEMGQEVTMRCQPILGHNTVFWYRQTMMQGLELLAYFRNRAPLDDSGMPKDRFSAEMPDATLATLKIQPSEPRDSAVYFCASGGGQGYGEAFFGQGTRLTVV.

With respect to this clone: Different DNA sequences within this sample yield the same CDR3. The rearrangement links TRBV2 to TRBJ1-1, with a weak D call TRBD1 (6 bases). Germline-derived CDR1 and CDR2 are SNHLY and FYNNEI. V shed 11 bases and J shed 0 bases, with 13 bases lying between them. This CDR3 spans 13 amino acids. CDR3 in amino acids: CASRTEMNTEAFF. In DNA form, the CDR3 reads TGTGCCTCTCGGACAGAGATGAACACTGAAGCTTTCTTT.

J is TRBJ2-1 and V is TRBV2; 9 bases match TRBD1. CDR1 is SNHLY, CDR2 FYNNEI, per germline. Germline trimming cut 7 bases from V and 0 bases from J; bases unmatched to any gene: 16. This CDR3 region has 19 residues. The CDR3 spells CASKQNRGRGPSSYNEQFF. The CDR3, as DNA: TGTGCCAGCAAGCAGAACAGGGGGCGAGGGCCGAGCTCCTACAATGAGCAGTTCTTC.

This chain joins TRBV11-2 and TRBJ2-5; tentative D call: TRBD1 (5 bases). Trimming pared 2 bases from V and 0 bases from J, leaving 7 bases between. The CDR3 has 14 amino acids. Germline V gene data show CDR1 as SGHAT and CDR2 as FQNNGV. CDR3: CASSLLDNQETQYF. The CDR3 nucleotides are TGTGCCAGCAGCTTATTGGACAACCAAGAGACCCAGTACTTC. The whole variable domain, remainder taken from reference TRBV11-2 and TRBJ2-5, is EAGVAQSPRYKIIEKRQSVAFWCNPISGHATLYWYQQILGQGPKLLIQFQNNGVVDDSQLPKDRFSAERLKGVDSTLKIQPAKLEDSAVYLCASSLLDNQETQYFGPGTRLLVL.

The V call is TRBV11-2, the J call TRBJ1-4; 8 positions agree with TRBD1. The J segment lost 9 bases and the V segment lost 5 bases, leaving 8 bases of the junction unmatched. CDR1 is SGHAT, CDR2 FQNNGV, per germline. The CDR3 is made up of 14 amino acids. In nucleotides, the CDR3 is TGTGCCAGCAGCGCAGGACAGGGCTTTCAAAAACTGTTTTTT. Protein: CASSAGQGFQKLFF.

This clone has a single count. At the DNA level, this CDR3 is encoded by other sequences in the same sample as well. The chain combines TRBV12-3 or TRBV12-4 with TRBJ1-1; D might be TRBD1 (5 bases). Trimming took 3 bases from V and 4 from J, leaving 9 bases between them. The CDR3 is 13 amino acids. The CDR3 coding sequence is TGTGCCAGCAGTTTCGGGGGGGGCACTGAAGCTTTCTTT. Translating it yields CASSFGGGTEAFF.

This clone came up once. This chain connects TRBV30 to TRBJ2-2, with a weak D call TRBD2 (6 bases). The CDR3 is 13 amino acids. The germline V gene encodes CDR1 GTSNPN and CDR2 SVGIG (reference sequence). V lost 3 bases and J lost 6, with 11 bases in between. CDR3 sequence (DNA): TGTGCCTGGAGCAAGTCGGGAGCCGGGGAGCTGTTTTTT. Protein sequence: CAWSKSGAGELFF.

This clone was recorded once. The chain uses TRBV29-1 and TRBJ1-4; 8 bases are shared with TRBD1. V was clipped by 7 bases and J by 6 bases; unmatched bases: 4. Germline V gives CDR1 SQVTM, CDR2 ANQGSEA. The CDR3 contains 12 residues. CDR3 in amino acids: CSGTGQDEKLFF. The DNA of the CDR3 is TGCAGCGGGACGGGACAGGATGAAAAACTGTTTTTT.

This clone has a single count. The rearrangement uses TRBV18 and TRBJ2-7, with 7 bases that match TRBD1. The CDR3 sequence is 12 residues long. From germline, CDR1 is KGHSH and CDR2 LQKENI. Losses at the gene ends were 5 bases for V and 6 bases for J; bases not matched to a gene: 4. CDR3 DNA sequence: TGTGCCAGCTCAGCCGACAGGGCCGAGCAGTACTTC. It codes for CASSADRAEQYF. The full variable domain, completed using reference TRBV18 and TRBJ2-7, is NAGVMQNPRHLVRRRGQEARLRCSPMKGHSHVYWYRQLPEEGLKFMVYLQKENIIDESGMPKERFSAEFPKEGPSILRIQQVVRGDSAAYFCASSADRAEQYFGPGTRLTVT.